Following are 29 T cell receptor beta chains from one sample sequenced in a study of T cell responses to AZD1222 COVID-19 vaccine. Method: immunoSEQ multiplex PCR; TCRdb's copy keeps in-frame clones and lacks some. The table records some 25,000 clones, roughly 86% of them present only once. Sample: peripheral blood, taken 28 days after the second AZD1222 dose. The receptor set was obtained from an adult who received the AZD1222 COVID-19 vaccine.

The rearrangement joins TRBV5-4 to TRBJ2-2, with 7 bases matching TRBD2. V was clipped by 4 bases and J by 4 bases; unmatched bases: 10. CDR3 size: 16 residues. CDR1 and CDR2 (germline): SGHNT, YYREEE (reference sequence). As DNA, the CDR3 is TGTGCCAGCAGCAGCCCTAGCGGAGGGCTCACCGGGGAGCTGTTTTTT. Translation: CASSSPSGGLTGELFF.

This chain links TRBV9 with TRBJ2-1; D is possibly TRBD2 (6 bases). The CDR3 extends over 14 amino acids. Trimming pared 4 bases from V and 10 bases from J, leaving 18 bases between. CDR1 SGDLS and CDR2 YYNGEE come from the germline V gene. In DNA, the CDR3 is TGTGCCAGCAGCCCGGGACTCCACGCCGGGGAGCAGTTCTTC. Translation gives CASSPGLHAGEQFF.

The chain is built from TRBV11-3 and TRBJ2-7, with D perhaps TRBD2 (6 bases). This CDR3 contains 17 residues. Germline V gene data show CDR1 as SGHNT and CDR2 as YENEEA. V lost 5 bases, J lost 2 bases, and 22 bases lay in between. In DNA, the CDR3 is TGTGCCAGCAGCCTTAGCTTCTATCAGGAGGGAACCTACGAGCAGTACTTC. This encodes CASSLSFYQEGTYEQYF.

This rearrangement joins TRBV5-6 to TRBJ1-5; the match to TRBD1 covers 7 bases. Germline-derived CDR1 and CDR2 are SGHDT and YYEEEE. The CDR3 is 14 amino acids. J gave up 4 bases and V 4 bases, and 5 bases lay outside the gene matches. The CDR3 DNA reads TGTGCCAGCAGCCAGACAGGGACGAATCAGCCCCAGCATTTT. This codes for CASSQTGTNQPQHF. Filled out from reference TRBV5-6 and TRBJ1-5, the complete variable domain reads DAGVTQSPTHLIKTRGQQVTLRCSPKSGHDTVSWYQQALGQGPQFIFQYYEEEERQRGNFPDRFSGHQFPNYSSELNVNALLLGDSALYLCASSQTGTNQPQHFGDGTRLSIL.

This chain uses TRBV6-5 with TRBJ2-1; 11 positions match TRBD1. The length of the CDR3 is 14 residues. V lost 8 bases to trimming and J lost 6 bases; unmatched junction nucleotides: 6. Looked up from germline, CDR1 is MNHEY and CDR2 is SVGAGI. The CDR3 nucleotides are TGTGCCAGCTGCGGGGACAGGGGGTGCAATGAGCAGTTCTTC. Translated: CASCGDRGCNEQFF.

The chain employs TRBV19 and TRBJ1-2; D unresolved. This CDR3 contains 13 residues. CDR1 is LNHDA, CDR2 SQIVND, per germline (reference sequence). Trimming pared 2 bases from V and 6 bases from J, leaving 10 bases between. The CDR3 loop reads CASSIPRIDGYTF. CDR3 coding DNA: TGTGCCAGTAGTATACCCAGGATCGATGGCTACACCTTC.

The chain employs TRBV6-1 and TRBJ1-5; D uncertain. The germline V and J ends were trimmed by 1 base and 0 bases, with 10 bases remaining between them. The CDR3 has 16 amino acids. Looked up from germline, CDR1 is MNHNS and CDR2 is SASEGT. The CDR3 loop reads CASSEGRLYSNQPQHF. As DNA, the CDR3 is TGTGCCAGCAGTGAAGGCAGACTATATAGCAATCAGCCCCAGCATTTT.

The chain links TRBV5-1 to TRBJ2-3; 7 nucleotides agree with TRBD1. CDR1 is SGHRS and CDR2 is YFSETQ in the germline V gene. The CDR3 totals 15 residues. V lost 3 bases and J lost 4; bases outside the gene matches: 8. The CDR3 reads CASSSRQGRADTQYF. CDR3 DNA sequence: TGCGCCAGCAGCTCGAGACAGGGACGGGCAGATACGCAGTATTTT.

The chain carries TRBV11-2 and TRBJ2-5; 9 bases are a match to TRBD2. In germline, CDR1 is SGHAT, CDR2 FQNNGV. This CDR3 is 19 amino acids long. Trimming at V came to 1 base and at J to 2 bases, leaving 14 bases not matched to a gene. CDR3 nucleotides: TGTGCCAGCAGCTTAGTTGCGGCTAGCGGGGTAAGGGCACAAGAGACCCAGTACTTC. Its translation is CASSLVAASGVRAQETQYF.

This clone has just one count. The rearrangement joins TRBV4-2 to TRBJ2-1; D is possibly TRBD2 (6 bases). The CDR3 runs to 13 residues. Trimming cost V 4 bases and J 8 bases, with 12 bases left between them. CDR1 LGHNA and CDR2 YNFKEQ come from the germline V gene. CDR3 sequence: CASSPGDLHEQFF. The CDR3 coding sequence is TGTGCCAGCAGCCCGGGGGATCTCCATGAGCAGTTCTTC.

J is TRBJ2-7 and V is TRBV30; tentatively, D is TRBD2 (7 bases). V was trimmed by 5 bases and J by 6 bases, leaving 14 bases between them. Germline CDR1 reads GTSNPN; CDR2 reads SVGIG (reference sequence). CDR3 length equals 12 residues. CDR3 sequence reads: CAWPEGEGEQYF. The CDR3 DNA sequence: TGTGCCTGGCCCGAGGGGGAGGGCGAGCAGTACTTC.

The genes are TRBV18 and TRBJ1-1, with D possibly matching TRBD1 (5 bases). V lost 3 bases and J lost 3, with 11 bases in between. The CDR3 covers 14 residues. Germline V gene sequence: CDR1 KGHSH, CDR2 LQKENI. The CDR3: CASSPFRDDTEAFF. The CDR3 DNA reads TGTGCCAGCTCACCGTTCAGGGATGACACTGAAGCTTTCTTT.

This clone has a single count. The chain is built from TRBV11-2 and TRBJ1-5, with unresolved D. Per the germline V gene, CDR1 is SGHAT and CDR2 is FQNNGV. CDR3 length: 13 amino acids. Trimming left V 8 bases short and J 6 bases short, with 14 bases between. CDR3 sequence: CASGLTQAQPQHF. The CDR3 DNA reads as TGTGCCAGCGGACTTACACAAGCTCAGCCCCAGCATTTT.

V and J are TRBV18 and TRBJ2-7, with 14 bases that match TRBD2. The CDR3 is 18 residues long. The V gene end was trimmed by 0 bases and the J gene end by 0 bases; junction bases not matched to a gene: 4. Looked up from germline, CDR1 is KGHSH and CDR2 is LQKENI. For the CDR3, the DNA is TGTGCCAGCTCACCACCCGGACTAGCGGGAGGTTCCTCCTACGAGCAGTACTTC. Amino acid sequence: CASSPPGLAGGSSYEQYF.

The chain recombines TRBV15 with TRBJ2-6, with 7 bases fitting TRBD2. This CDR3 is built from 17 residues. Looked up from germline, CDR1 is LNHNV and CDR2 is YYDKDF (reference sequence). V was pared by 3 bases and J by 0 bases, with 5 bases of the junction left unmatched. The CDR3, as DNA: TGTGCCACCAGCAGCCGCAGGACTAGCTCTGGGGCCAACGTCCTGACTTTC. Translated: CATSSRRTSSGANVLTF.

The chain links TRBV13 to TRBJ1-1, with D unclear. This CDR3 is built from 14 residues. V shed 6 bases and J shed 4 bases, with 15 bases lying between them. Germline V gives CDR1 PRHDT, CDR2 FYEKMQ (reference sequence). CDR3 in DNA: TGTGCCAGCAGTGCCAGGCTGAAGAGCACTGAAGCTTTCTTT. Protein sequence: CASSARLKSTEAFF.

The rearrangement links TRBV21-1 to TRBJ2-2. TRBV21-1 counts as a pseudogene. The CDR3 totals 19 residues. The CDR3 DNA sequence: TGTGCCAGCAGCCCCCGAAGCCCAGGACGCGACCTAAACACCGGGGAGCTGTTTTTT. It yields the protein CASSPRSPGRDLNTGELFF.

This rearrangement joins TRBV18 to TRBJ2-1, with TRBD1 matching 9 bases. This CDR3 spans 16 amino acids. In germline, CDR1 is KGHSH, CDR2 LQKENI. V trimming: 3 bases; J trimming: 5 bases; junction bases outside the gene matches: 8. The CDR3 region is CASSPKTGTGNNEQFF. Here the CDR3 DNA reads TGTGCCAGCTCACCCAAAACCGGGACAGGGAACAATGAGCAGTTCTTC.

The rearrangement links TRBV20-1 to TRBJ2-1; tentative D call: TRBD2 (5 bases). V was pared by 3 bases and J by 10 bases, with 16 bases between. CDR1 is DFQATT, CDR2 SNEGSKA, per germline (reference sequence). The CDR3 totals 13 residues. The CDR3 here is CSASGGPNAEQFF. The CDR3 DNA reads TGCAGTGCTAGTGGCGGGCCCAATGCGGAGCAGTTCTTC.

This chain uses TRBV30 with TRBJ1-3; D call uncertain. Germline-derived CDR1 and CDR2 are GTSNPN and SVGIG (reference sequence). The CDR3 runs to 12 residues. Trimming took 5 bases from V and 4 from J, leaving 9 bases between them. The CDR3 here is CAWGETGNTIYF. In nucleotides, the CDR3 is TGTGCCTGGGGCGAGACCGGAAACACCATATATTTT.

The CDR3 protein is CASSPRGGSTDTQYF. The CDR3 region has the DNA TGTGCCAGCAGCCCCCGGGGCGGTAGCACAGATACGCAGTATTTT. The rearrangement links TRBV9 to TRBJ2-3; D may correspond to TRBD1 or TRBD2 (5 bases each). Trimming cost V 4 bases and J 0 bases, with 12 bases left between them. Germline CDR1 reads SGDLS; CDR2 reads YYNGEE. This CDR3 spans 15 amino acids.

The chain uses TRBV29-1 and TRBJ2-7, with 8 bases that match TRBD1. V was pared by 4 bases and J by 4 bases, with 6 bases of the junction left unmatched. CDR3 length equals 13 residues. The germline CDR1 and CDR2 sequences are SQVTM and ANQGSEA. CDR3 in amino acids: CSVAQGALYEQYF. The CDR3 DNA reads TGCAGCGTTGCGCAGGGGGCTCTTTACGAGCAGTACTTC.

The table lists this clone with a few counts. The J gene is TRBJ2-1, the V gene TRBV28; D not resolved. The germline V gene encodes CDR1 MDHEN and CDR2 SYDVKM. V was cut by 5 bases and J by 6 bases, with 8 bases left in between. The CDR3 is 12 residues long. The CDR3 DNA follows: TGTGCCAGCAGTCCCGCCACCAATGAGCAGTTCTTC. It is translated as CASSPATNEQFF.

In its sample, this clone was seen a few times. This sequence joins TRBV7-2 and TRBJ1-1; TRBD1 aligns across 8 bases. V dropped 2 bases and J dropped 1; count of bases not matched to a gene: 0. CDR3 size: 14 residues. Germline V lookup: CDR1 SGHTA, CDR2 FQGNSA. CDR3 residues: CASSLQGANTEAFF. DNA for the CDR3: TGTGCCAGCAGCTTACAGGGGGCGAACACTGAAGCTTTCTTT.

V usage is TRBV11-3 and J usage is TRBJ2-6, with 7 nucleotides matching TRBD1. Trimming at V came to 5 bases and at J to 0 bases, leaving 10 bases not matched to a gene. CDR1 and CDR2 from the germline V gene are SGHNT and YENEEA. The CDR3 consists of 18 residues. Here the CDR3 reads CASSPGQARGSGANVLTF. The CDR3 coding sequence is TGTGCCAGCAGCCCAGGACAGGCTAGGGGCTCTGGGGCCAACGTCCTGACTTTC.

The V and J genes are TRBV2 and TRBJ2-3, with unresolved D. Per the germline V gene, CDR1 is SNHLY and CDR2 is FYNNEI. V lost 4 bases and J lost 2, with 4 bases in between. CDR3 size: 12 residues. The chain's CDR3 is CASSGDTDTQYF. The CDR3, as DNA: TGTGCCAGCAGTGGGGACACAGATACGCAGTATTTT.

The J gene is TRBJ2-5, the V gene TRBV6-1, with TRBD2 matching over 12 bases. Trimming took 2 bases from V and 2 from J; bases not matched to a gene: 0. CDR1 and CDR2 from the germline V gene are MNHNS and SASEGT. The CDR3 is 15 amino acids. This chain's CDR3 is CASSELAGGQETQYF. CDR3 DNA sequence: TGTGCCAGCAGTGAACTAGCGGGGGGGCAAGAGACCCAGTACTTC.

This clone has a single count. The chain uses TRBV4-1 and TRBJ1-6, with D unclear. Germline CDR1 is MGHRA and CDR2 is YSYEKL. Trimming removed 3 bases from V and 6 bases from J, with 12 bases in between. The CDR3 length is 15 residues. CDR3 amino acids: CASSQNSLGNSPLHF. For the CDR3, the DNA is TGCGCCAGCAGCCAGAACAGTCTGGGTAATTCACCCCTCCACTTT.

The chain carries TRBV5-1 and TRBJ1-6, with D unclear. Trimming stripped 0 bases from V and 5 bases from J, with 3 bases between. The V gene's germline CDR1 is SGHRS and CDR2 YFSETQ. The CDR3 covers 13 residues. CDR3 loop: CASSLGNNSPLHF. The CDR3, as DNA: TGCGCCAGCAGCTTGGGAAATAATTCACCCCTCCACTTT.